This T cell receptor (beta chain) appears in the sequencing data of a study of blood T cell repertoires in COVID-19. The germline V and J ends were trimmed by 4 bases and 0 bases, with 16 bases remaining between them. CDR1 is LNHDA, CDR2 SQIVND, per germline (reference sequence). There are 17 residues in the CDR3. Sequencing was performed with immunoSEQ multiplex PCR; in TCRdb, only in-frame clones are kept and a portion is missing. The sample gives about 380,000 clones, 70% to 90% of which show up once; roughly 1.4% is in the top ten. The clonotype originates from a man younger than 45 who had recovered from COVID-19. J is TRBJ1-3 and V is TRBV19, with D possibly TRBD1 on 5 matching bases. Sequenced sample: PBMCs or T cells enriched from blood (not recorded which). The CDR3 protein is CASSTGTAAFSGNTIYF. The CDR3 nucleotides are TGTGCCAGTAGTACCGGGACTGCTGCCTTCTCTGGAAACACCATATATTTT.